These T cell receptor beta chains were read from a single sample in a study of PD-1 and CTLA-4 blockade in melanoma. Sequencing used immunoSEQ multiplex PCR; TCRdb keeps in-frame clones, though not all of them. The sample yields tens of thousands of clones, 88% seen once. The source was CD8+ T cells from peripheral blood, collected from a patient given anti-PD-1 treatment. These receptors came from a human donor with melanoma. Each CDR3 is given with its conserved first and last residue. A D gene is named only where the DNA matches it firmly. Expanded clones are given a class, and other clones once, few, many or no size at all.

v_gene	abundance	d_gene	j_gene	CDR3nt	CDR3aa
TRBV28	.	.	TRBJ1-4	TGTGCCAGCAGTCCCCTCGCCTCTACGGGGGCTTACGATGAAAAACTGTTTTTT	CASSPLASTGAYDEKLFF
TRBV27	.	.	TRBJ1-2	TGTGCCAGCAGTAAACATATACTTAACTATGGCTACACCTTC	CASSKHILNYGYTF
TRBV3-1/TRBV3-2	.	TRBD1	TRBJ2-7	TGTGCCAGCAGTGGACAGGGGGCCTACGAGCAGTACTTC	CASSGQGAYEQYF
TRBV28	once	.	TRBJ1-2	TGTGCCAGCAGTTTATGCCGACAAGGGTGTGGCTACACCTTC	CASSLCRQGCGYTF
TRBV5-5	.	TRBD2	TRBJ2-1	TGTGCCAGCAGCTGGGGTAGCGGGGCTTATGAGCAGTTCTTC	CASSWGSGAYEQFF
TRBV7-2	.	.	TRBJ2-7	TGTGCCAGCAGTTTTAGCGGCCACGACGAGCAGTACTTC	CASSFSGHDEQYF
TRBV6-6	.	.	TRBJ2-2	TGTGCCAGCAGTCCAAACGCCAGGGGGACTCTAAACACCGGGGAGCTGTTTTTT	CASSPNARGTLNTGELFF
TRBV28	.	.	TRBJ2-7	TGTGCCAGCAGCCCTACTAGCTCCTACGAGCAGTACTTC	CASSPTSSYEQYF
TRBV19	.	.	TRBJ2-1	TGTGCCAGTAGTCTCGGACCCCACCAACCTACCTACAATGAGCAGTTCTTC	CASSLGPHQPTYNEQFF
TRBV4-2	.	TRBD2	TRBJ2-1	TGTGCCAGCAGCCAAGATCCCAGCGGGGGGGCCGGGGAGCAGTTCTTC	CASSQDPSGGAGEQFF
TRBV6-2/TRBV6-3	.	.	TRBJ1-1	TGTGCCAGCAGTTACGAGTCAGGGGAAGCTTTCTTT	CASSYESGEAFF
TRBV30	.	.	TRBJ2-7	TGTGCCTGGAGGAGTGCGTGGGAAGAGCAGTACTTC	CAWRSAWEEQYF
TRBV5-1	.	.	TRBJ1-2	TGCGCCAGCAGTTCTGGACAGAACTATGGCTACACCTTC	CASSSGQNYGYTF
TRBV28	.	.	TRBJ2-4	TGTGCCAGCACCATTAAGACCAAAAACATTCAGTACTTC	CASTIKTKNIQYF
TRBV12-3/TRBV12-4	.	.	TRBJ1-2	TGTGCCAGCACTTCGGACGGCCTCTATGGCTACACCTTC	CASTSDGLYGYTF